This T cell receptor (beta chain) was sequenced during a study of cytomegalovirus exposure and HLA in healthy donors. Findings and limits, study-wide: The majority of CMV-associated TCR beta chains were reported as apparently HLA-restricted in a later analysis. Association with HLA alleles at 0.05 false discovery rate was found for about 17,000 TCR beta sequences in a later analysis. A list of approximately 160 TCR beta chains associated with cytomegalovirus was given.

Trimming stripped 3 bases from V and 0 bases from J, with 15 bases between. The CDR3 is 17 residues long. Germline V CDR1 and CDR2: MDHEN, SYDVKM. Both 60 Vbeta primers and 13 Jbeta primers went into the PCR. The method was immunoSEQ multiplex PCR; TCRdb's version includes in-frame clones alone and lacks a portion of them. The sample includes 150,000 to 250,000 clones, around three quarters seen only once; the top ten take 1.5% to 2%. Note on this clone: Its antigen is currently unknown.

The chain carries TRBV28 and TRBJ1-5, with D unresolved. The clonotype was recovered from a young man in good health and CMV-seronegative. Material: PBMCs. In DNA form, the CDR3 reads TGTGCCAGCAGTTTTTTGCCCCAGACTCATAGCAATCAGCCCCAGCATTTT. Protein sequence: CASSFLPQTHSNQPQHF.